The next 8 T cell receptor beta chains were all read from a single sample in a study of blood T cell repertoires in COVID-19. Sequencing was performed with immunoSEQ multiplex PCR; in TCRdb, only in-frame clones are kept and a portion is missing. The sample records about 79,000 clones, about 87% being singletons. The sequencing sample was made of peripheral blood. These receptors all come from a man aged 50 or older with active COVID-19.

This clone was observed a single time. The rearrangement joins TRBV6-5 to TRBJ2-7; 9 bases match TRBD1. V gave up 4 bases and J gave up 5 bases; unmatched junction bases: 9. The V gene's germline CDR1 is MNHEY and CDR2 SVGAGI. The CDR3 has 15 amino acids. The CDR3 bases are TGTGCCAGCAGTTCCCCGGGACAGGGCCTGGACGAGCAGTACTTC. This translates into CASSSPGQGLDEQYF.

Here the CDR3 DNA reads TGTGCCAGCGCCACGGGACAGGGATACGAGCAGTACTTC. The encoded protein is CASATGQGYEQYF. This chain links TRBV2 with TRBJ2-7; 9 bases align to TRBD1. Germline V gene lookup returns CDR1 SNHLY and CDR2 FYNNEI. The CDR3 extends over 13 amino acids. V trimming: 8 bases; J trimming: 4 bases; junction bases outside the gene matches: 6.

Of note for this clone: A junction boundary mismatches the germline segment, possibly from a read error. This chain joins TRBV7-2 and TRBJ2-2, with TRBD2 identical over 9 bases. The CDR3 is made up of 13 amino acids. Germline values: CDR1 SGHTA, CDR2 FQGNSA. CDR3 coding DNA: TGCGCCTCGGGGGCGGGAGGGACCGGGGAGCTGTTTTTT. Translated, it gives CASGAGGTGELFF. Full variable domain (remainder filled in from reference TRBV7-2 and TRBJ2-2): GAGVSQSPSNKVTEKGKDVELRCDPISGHTALYWYRQSLGQGLEFLIYFQGNSAPDKSGLPSDRFSAERTGGSVSTLTIQRTQQEDSAVYLCASGAGGTGELFFGEGSRLTVL.

This chain uses TRBV4-1 with TRBJ2-3; 7 bases map to TRBD2. There are 15 residues in the CDR3. From germline, CDR1 is MGHRA and CDR2 YSYEKL. The trim removed 2 bases at V and 4 bases at J, leaving 6 bases unmatched. CDR3 sequence: CASSQTLTSADTQYF. The CDR3 DNA sequence: TGCGCCAGCAGCCAAACCCTCACTAGCGCAGATACGCAGTATTTT.

The V call is TRBV7-2, the J call TRBJ2-1; tentative D call: TRBD2 (5 bases). CDR3 length: 17 amino acids. Germline V lookup: CDR1 SGHTA, CDR2 FQGNSA. Trimming took off 1 base at V and 5 bases at J, with 18 bases between the two ends. CDR3 residues: CASSLGGSPLGDNEQFF. The CDR3, as DNA: TGTGCCAGCAGCTTAGGTGGGAGCCCCCTGGGTGACAATGAGCAGTTCTTC.

Only one count was recorded for this clone. The genes are TRBV5-4 and TRBJ2-5, with 8 bases fitting TRBD2. The trim removed 4 bases at V and 5 bases at J, leaving 7 bases unmatched. The CDR3 has 14 residues. Germline V gives CDR1 SGHNT, CDR2 YYREEE (reference sequence). The CDR3, as DNA: TGTGCCAGCAGCAACCGGGGGGGCGGGGAGACCCAGTACTTC. The encoded protein is CASSNRGGGETQYF.

The CDR3 protein is CASSLTPRGVGRNTGELFF. The CDR3 region has the DNA TGTGCCAGCAGCTTAACTCCTCGTGGTGTAGGGAGGAACACCGGGGAGCTGTTTTTT. The chain is built from TRBV7-3 and TRBJ2-2, with a possible D match to TRBD2 (5 bases). CDR3 size: 19 residues. The germline gives CDR1 SGHTA, CDR2 FQGTGA. V was trimmed by 0 bases and J by 1 base, leaving 18 bases between them. Supplemented by reference TRBV7-3 and TRBJ2-2, the full variable domain reads GAGVSQTPSNKVTEKGKYVELRCDPISGHTALYWYRQSLGQGPEFLIYFQGTGAADDSGLPNDRFFAVRPEGSVSTLKIQRTERGDSAVYLCASSLTPRGVGRNTGELFFGEGSRLTVL.

The chain links TRBV2 to TRBJ1-4, with 7 bases that match TRBD1. Trimming took 7 bases from V and 2 from J; bases not matched to a gene: 7. The CDR3 sequence is 15 residues long. The germline gives CDR1 SNHLY, CDR2 FYNNEI. The CDR3 reads CASTRGTATNEKLFF. CDR3 sequence (DNA): TGTGCCAGCACAAGGGGGACAGCCACTAATGAAAAACTGTTTTTT.